The subject of this entry is one TCR beta chain. Assay: immunoSEQ multiplex PCR; the TCRdb copy retains only in-frame clones and omits some. This sample has about 250,000 clones; approximately 80% occur once, and the top ten carry roughly 15%. This entry comes from a study of control samples from healthy donors and cancer patients. The germline V gene encodes CDR1 WSHSY and CDR2 SAAADI. V gave up 7 bases and J gave up 4 bases, with 6 bases separating them. This CDR3 is built from 11 residues. This sequence was found in a woman aged 55-69 years with lung cancer. Input material: PBMCs. The chain recombines TRBV10-2 with TRBJ2-3; no reliable D call. The CDR3 DNA follows: TGCGCCAGCATGTATGCAGATACGCAGTATTTT. Its protein is CASMYADTQYF.